This TCR beta chain was documented in a study of cytotoxic CD8 clonotypes in ibrutinib-treated CLL. Study-wide findings and caveats: Treatment left the uncommon public clonotypes either contracted or stable in frequency. Patients had baseline clonality above age-matched healthy donors, and this clonality moved with circulating CD8+ T-cell counts. Investigators sampled sustained-remission and progressing patients at differing times.

Target depth was 1 in 200,000 to 1 in 1 million T cells, about 10x per clonotype. Clones were read by immunoSEQ multiplex PCR, and TCRdb kept only the in-frame ones, dropping some. The top ten hold roughly 5.3% of the sample, which has about 13,000 clones, 55% to 75% seen once. This clone was seen a few times. Its antigen is unidentified. The source material was PBMCs, sampled before ibrutinib treatment. The receptor comes from a human donor with chronic lymphocytic leukemia.

The CDR3 region has the DNA TGCGCCAGCACTTTTACCGGGGAGCTGTTTTTT. Translated, it gives CASTFTGELFF. The chain couples TRBV5-1 to TRBJ2-2; no definite D call. The CDR3 spans 11 residues. Per germline, CDR1 SGHRS and CDR2 YFSETQ. Trimming removed 6 bases at V and 5 bases at J, with 5 bases between.